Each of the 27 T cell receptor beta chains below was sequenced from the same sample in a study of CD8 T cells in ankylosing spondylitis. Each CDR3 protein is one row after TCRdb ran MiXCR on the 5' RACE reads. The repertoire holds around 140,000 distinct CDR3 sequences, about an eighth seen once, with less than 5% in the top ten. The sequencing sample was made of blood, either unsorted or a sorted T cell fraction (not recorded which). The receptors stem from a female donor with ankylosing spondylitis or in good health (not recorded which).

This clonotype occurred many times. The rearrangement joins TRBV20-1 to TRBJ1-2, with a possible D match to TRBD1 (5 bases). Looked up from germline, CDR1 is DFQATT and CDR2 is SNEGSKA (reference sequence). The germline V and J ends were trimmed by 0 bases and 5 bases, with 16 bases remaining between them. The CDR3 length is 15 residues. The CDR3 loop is CSARDRERGKYGYTF. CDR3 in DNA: TGCAGTGCTAGAGATCGGGAAAGGGGAAAGTATGGCTACACCTTC.

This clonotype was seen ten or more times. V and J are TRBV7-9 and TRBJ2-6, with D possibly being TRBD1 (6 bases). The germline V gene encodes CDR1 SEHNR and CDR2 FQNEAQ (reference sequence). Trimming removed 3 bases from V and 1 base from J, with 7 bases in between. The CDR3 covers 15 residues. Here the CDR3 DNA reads TGTGCCAGCAGCTTTAGGGGGTCTGGGGCCAACGTCCTGACTTTC. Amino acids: CASSFRGSGANVLTF.

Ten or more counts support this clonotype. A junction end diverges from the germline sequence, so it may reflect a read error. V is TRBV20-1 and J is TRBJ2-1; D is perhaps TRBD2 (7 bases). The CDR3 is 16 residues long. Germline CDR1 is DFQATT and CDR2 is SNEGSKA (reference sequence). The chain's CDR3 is CSARGGAGGPYNEQFF. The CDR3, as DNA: TGCAGTGCAAGAGGAGGAGCCGGGGGGCCCTACAATGAGCAGTTCTTC.

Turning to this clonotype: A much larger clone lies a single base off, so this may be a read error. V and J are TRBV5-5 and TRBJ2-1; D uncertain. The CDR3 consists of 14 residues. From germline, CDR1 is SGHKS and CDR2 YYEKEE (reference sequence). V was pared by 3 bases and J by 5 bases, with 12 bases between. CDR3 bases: TGTGCCAGCAGCTCTGGCTTTTCCAACAATGAGCAGTTCTTC. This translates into CASSSGFSNNEQFF. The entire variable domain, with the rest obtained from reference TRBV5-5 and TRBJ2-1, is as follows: DAGVTQSPTHLIKTRGQQVTLRCSPISGHKSVSWYQQVLGQGPQFIFQYYEKEERGRGNFPDRFSARQFPNYSSELNVNALLLGDSALYLCASSSGFSNNEQFFGPGTRLTVL.

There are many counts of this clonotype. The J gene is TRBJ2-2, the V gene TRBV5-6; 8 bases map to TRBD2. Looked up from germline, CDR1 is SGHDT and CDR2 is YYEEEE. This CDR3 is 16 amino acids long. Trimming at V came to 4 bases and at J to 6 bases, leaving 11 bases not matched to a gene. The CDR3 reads CASSVPREAIAGELFF. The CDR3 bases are TGTGCCAGCAGCGTGCCGCGGGAGGCTATCGCCGGGGAGCTGTTTTTT.

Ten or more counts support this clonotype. CDR3 loop: CASSPLEGPQHF. The CDR3 coding sequence is TGTGCCAGCTCACCACTGGAGGGGCCCCAGCATTTT. The chain employs TRBV18 and TRBJ1-5; D remains unclear. CDR1 is KGHSH and CDR2 is LQKENI in the germline V gene. Trimming took off 1 base at V and 9 bases at J, with 7 bases between the two ends. The CDR3 spans 12 residues.

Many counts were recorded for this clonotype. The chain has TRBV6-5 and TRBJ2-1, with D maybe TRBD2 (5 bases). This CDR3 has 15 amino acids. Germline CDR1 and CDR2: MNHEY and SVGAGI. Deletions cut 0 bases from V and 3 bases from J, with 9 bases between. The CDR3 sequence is CASSYSSRGYNEQFF. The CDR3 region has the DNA TGTGCCAGCAGTTACTCGTCCCGGGGCTACAATGAGCAGTTCTTC.

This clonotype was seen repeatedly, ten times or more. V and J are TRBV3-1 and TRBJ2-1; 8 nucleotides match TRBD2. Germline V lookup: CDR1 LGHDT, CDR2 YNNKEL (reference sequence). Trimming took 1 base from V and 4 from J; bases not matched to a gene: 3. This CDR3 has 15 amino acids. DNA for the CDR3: TGTGCCAGCAGCCAAGGGCGGGAGGTATACAATGAGCAGTTCTTC. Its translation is CASSQGREVYNEQFF.

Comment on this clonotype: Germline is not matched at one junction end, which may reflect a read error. This chain's CDR3 is CASSYLQPHETQYF. The CDR3 DNA reads TGTGCCAGTAGCTATCTACAGCCACATGAGACCCAGTACTTC. The genes are TRBV7-9 and TRBJ2-5; the D is unclear. Germline CDR1 and CDR2: SEHNR and FQNEAQ (reference sequence). The CDR3 consists of 14 residues.

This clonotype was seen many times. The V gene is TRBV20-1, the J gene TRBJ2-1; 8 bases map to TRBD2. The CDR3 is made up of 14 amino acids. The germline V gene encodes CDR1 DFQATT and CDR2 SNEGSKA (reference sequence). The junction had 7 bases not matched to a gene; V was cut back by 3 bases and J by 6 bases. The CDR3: CSARYGGRTNEQFF. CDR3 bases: TGCAGTGCTAGGTATGGCGGGAGGACCAATGAGCAGTTCTTC.

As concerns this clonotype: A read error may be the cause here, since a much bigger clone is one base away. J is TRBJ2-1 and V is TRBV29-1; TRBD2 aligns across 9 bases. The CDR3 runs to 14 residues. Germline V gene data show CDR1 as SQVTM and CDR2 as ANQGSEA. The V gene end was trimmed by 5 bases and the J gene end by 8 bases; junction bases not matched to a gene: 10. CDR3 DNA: TGCAGCGTTCCGGCGAGGACTAGCGCGGATGAGCAGTTCTTC. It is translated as CSVPARTSADEQFF.

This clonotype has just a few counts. The CDR3 loop is CASSFTSGGPNTGELFF. CDR3 DNA sequence: TGTGCCAGCAGCTTCACTAGCGGGGGGCCTAACACCGGGGAGCTGTTTTTT. The chain links TRBV7-8 to TRBJ2-2; 12 nucleotides match TRBD2. This CDR3 is 17 amino acids long. Germline V CDR1 and CDR2: SGHVS, FQNEAQ. The trim removed 3 bases at V and 2 bases at J, leaving 4 bases unmatched.

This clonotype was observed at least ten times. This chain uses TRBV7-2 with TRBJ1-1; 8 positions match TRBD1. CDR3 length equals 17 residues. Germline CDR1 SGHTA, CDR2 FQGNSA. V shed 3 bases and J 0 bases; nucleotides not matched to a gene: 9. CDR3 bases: TGTGCCAGCAGCTTCATCCGGGGACAGGTTTTGAACACTGAAGCTTTCTTT. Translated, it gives CASSFIRGQVLNTEAFF.

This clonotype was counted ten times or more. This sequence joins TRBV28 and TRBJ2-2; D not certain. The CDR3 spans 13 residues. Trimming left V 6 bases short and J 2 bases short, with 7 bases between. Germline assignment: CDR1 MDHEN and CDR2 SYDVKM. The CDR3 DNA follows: TGTGCCAGCAGAATTACAAACACCGGGGAGCTGTTTTTT. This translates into CASRITNTGELFF.

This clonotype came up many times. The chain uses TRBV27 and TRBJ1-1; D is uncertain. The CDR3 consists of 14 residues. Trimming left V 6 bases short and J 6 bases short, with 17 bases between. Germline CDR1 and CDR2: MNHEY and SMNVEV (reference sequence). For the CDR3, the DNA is TGTGCCAGCAGACACTACCGGGAGGTCCCTGAAGCTTTCTTT. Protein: CASRHYREVPEAFF.

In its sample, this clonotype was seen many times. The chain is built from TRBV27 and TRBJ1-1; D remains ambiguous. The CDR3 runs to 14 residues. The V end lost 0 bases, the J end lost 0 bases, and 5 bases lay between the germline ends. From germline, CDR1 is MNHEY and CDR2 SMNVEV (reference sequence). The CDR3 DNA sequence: TGTGCCAGCAGTTTATCTCAACTGAACACTGAAGCTTTCTTT. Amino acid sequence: CASSLSQLNTEAFF.

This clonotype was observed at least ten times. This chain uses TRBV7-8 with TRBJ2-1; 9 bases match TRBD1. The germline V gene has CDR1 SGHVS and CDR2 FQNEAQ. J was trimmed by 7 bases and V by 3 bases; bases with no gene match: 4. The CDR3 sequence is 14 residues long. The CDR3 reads CASSFRDRVNEQFF. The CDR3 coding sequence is TGTGCCAGCAGCTTCCGGGACAGGGTGAATGAGCAGTTCTTC.

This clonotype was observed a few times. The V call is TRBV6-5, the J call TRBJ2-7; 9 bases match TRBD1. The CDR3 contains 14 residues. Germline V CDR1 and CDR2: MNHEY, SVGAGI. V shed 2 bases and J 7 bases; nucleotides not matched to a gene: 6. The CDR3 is CASSYPTGGGEQYF. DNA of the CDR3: TGTGCCAGCAGTTACCCAACAGGGGGCGGTGAGCAGTACTTC.

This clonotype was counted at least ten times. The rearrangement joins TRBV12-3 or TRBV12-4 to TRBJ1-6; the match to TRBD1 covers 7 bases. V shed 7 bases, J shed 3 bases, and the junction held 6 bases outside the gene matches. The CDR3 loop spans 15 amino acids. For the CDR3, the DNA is TGTGCCAGCAAGGGGGCAAATAACTATAATTCACCCCTCCACTTT. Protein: CASKGANNYNSPLHF.

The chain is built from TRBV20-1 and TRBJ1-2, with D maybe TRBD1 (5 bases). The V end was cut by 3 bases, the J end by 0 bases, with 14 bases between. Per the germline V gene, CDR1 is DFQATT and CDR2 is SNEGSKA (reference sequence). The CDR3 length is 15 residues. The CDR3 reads CSARVDTWANYGYTF. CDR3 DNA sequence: TGCAGTGCTAGGGTGGACACTTGGGCTAACTATGGCTACACCTTC.

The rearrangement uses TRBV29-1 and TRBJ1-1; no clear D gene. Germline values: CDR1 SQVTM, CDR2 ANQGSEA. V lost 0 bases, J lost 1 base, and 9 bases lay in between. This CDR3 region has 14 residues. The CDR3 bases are TGCAGCGTTGAAGAAGCAACGGAGAACACTGAAGCTTTCTTT. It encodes CSVEEATENTEAFF.

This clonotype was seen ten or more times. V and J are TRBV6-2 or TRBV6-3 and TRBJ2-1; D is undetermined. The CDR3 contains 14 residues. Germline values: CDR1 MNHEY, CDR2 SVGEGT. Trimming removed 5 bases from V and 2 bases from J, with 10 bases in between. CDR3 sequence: CASSGDGTYNEQFF. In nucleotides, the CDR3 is TGTGCCAGCAGTGGTGACGGAACCTACAATGAGCAGTTCTTC.

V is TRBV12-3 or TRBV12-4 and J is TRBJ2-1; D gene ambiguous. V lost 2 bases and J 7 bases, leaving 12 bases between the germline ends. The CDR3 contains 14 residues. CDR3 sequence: CASSLYIDRNEQFF. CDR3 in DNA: TGTGCCAGCAGTTTATATATTGACCGAAATGAGCAGTTCTTC.

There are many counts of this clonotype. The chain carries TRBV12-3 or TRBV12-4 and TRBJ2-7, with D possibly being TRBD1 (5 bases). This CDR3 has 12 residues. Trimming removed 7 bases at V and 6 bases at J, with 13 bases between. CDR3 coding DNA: TGTGCCAGCAATATCCAGGGTCTCGAGCAGTACTTC. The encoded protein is CASNIQGLEQYF.

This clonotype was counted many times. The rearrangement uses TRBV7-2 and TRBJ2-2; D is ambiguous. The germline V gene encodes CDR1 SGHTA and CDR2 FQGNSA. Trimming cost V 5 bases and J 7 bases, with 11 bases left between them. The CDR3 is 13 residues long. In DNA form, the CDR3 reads TGTGCCAGCAGCACGTTGGGATACGGGGAGCTGTTTTTT. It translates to CASSTLGYGELFF.

The CDR3 here is CASSVGAGSGNIQYF. As DNA, the CDR3 is TGTGCCAGCAGCGTAGGGGCAGGGTCGGGGAACATTCAGTACTTC. The chain uses TRBV7-2 and TRBJ2-4; TRBD1 or TRBD2 may be the D gene (5 bases each). Germline V gene data show CDR1 as SGHTA and CDR2 as FQGNSA. The germline V and J ends were trimmed by 5 bases and 7 bases, with 18 bases remaining between them. The CDR3 has 15 amino acids.

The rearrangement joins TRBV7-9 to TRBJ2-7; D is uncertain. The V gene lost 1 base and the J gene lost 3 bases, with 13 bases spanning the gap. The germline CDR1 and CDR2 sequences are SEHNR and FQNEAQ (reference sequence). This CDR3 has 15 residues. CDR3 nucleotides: TGTGCCAGCAGCTTAGGGGTGGGTGAACGCTACGAGCAGTACTTC. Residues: CASSLGVGERYEQYF.